This entry is about one T cell receptor beta chain. This sample was included in a study of control samples from healthy donors and cancer patients. CDR3 length equals 12 residues. Trimming cost V 1 base and J 6 bases, with 6 bases left between them. The germline gives CDR1 SEHNR, CDR2 FQNEAQ (reference sequence). Sequencing used immunoSEQ multiplex PCR; TCRdb keeps in-frame clones, though not all of them. The table shows about 160,000 clones, with 80% to 95% occurring only once. This TCR was sampled from a man aged 18 to 30 in good health. The sequencing input was blood. The rearrangement links TRBV7-9 to TRBJ1-2, with D unresolved. CDR3 in amino acids: CASSLEIDGYTF. The CDR3 DNA is TGTGCCAGCAGCTTAGAGATCGATGGCTACACCTTC.